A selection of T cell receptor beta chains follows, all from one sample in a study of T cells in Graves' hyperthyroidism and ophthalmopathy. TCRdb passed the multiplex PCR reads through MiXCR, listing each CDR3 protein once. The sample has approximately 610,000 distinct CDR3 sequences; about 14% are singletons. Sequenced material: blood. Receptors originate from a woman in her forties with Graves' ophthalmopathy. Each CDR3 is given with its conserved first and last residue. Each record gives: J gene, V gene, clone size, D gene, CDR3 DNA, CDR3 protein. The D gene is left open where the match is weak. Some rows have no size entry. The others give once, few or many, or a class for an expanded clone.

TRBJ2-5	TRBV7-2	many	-	TGTGCCAGCAGCTTACTGCGGGCGGGGAGAAAAGAGACCCAGTACTTC	CASSLLRAGRKETQYF
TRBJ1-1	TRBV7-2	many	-	TGTGCCAGCAGCCAACCCGGACAGATCACTGAAGCTTTCTTT	CASSQPGQITEAFF
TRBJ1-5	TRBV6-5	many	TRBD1	TGTGCCAGCAGTTCTGACAGGGCTCCTCAGCCCCAGCATTTT	CASSSDRAPQPQHF
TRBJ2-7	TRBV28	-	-	TGTGCCAGCAGTTCCACAGACAGCCGCGAGCAGTACTTC	CASSSTDSREQYF
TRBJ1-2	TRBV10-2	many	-	TGCGCCAGCAGTAGGGACCTCAGGGACTATGGCTACACCTTC	CASSRDLRDYGYTF
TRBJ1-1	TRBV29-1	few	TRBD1	TGCAGCGTTAATGGACAGGGGAACACTGAAGCTTTCTTT	CSVNGQGNTEAFF
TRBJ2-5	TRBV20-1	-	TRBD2	TGCAGTGCTAGAGATCCGACTAGCGGGAGGGCGTGGAATCAAGAGACCCAGTACTTC	CSARDPTSGRAWNQETQYF
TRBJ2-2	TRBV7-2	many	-	TGTGCCAGCAGCTTAGCGGGAGGTGGGAACACCGGGGAGCTGTTTTTT	CASSLAGGGNTGELFF
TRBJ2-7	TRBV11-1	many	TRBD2	TGTGCCAGCAGCTTAGGATCGGCTAGCGGATCCTACGAGCAGTACTTC	CASSLGSASGSYEQYF
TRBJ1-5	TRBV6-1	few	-	TGTGCCAGCACCGAACTACAGGTACCCCAGCCCCAGCATTTT	CASTELQVPQPQHF
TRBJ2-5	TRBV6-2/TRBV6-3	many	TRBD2	TGTGCCAGCAGTTACTCATCGACTAGCGGCCCTAGAGGTACCCAGTACTTC	CASSYSSTSGPRGTQYF
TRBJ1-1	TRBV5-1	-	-	TGCCCAAGCAGCTTGGAAGGGTTGCCGAACACTGAAGCTTTCTTT	CPSSLEGLPNTEAFF
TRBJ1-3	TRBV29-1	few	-	TGCAGCGTTTTGGACAGAGGTGGAAACACCATATATTTT	CSVLDRGGNTIYF
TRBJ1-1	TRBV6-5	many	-	TGTGCCAGCAGTTACGGGGGGGATTACAACACTGAAGCTTTCTTT	CASSYGGDYNTEAFF
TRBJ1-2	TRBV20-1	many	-	TGCAGTGCTAGAGAACACCCCGGGACCCTCTATGGCTACACCTTC	CSAREHPGTLYGYTF
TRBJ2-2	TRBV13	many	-	TGTGCCAGCAGCTTAGAGGCCCGAAGGAACACCGGGGAGCTGTTTTTT	CASSLEARRNTGELFF
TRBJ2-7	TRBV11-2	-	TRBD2	TGTGCCAGCAGCTCATACAGCGGGACCTCCTACGAGCAGTACTTC	CASSSYSGTSYEQYF
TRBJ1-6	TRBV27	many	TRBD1	TGTGCCAGCAAAAACAGGGGGGTAATTTCACCCCTCCACTTT	CASKNRGVISPLHF